This T cell receptor (beta chain) appears in the sequencing data of a study of regulatory T cells in long-lasting Graves disease. Study-wide points: Samples came from peripheral blood alone, without thyroid tissue. Persistent disease favored TRBV28, TRBJ1-2 and TRBJ2-5.

With iRepertoire HTBI primers and Arm-PCR of CDR3 regions, TCR beta libraries were built. One entry per CDR3 protein results from TCRdb running MiXCR on the multiplex PCR reads. The sample holds about 430,000 distinct CDR3 sequences; approximately 16% are singletons and the top ten take under 9%. Time point meaning: newly diagnosed GD, antithyroid drugs for less than 3 months. The authors made the TCR library using RNA they extracted from PBMCs. The V gene lost 3 bases and the J gene lost 4 bases, with 24 bases spanning the gap. The CDR3 has 17 amino acids. Per germline, CDR1 DFQATT and CDR2 SNEGSKA (reference sequence). This clonotype was counted at least ten times. The antigen is undetermined. These sequences were also reported in another study, on T cells in Graves' hyperthyroidism and ophthalmopathy. That source adds: Orbital computed tomography, thyroid ultrasound, serum thyroxine and TRAb, and clinical symptoms together informed the diagnoses.

This specimen was peripheral blood mononuclear cells (PBMCs), taken at new diagnosis, from a patient treated with antithyroid drugs. This TCR was recovered from a woman between 40 and 50 years old with Graves disease. V usage is TRBV20-1 and J usage is TRBJ2-5; D is possibly TRBD2 (5 bases). CDR3 sequence reads: CSARAGINLLPRETQYF. CDR3 sequence (DNA): TGCAGTGCTAGGGCGGGTATCAACCTCCTACCACGAGAGACCCAGTACTTC.